The clone carrying this T cell receptor beta chain came up a few times. Antigen: not known. This sample is drawn from a study of spatial heterogeneity in lung cancer. TCRdb re-called the 5' RACE reads with MiXCR, one entry per CDR3 protein. The table lists about 9,200 distinct CDR3 sequences, approximately 8.1% of them singletons. Regarding time point: sample taken at primary tumor resection. Whole RNA obtained from tumor, nontumor lung or frozen PBMC underwent sequencing without sorting. Overall study findings and caveats: Mutation tallies in tumors tracked expanded intratumoral alpha and beta TCR counts.

The sequencing used lung tumor tissue, collected at surgery. This receptor was taken from a male donor with early-stage non-small cell lung cancer.

The CDR3 DNA is TGTGCCAGCAGCTATACAGGACAGGGCCACTATGGCTACACCTTC. Translating gives CASSYTGQGHYGYTF. The gene calls are TRBV12-3 or TRBV12-4 and TRBJ1-2; 8 nucleotides align to TRBD1. The CDR3 spans 15 residues. After removal of 6 bases from V and 3 bases from J, the junction contained 9 bases not matched to a gene.